The next 16 T cell receptor beta chains were all read from a single sample in a study of T cell repertoires in cytomegalovirus infection. Antigens of these TCRs are unknown. TCRdb passed the reads through MiXCR, listing each CDR3 protein once. The sample records roughly 860,000 distinct CDR3 sequences, approximately 32% being singletons. Sequencing was performed on cultured CD8+ T cells from PBMCs, taken from culture after CMV antigen stimulation. Receptor source: a human donor in good health (CMV status not recorded). Some clones in this sample may be carry-over from other donors' samples.

This rearrangement joins TRBV6-8 to TRBJ2-7, with D perhaps matching TRBD2 (6 bases). Germline assignment: CDR1 MNHGY and CDR2 SAAAGT. With 5 bases removed from V and 0 bases from J, the gap between germline ends came to 14 bases. The CDR3 runs 15 residues. The CDR3 DNA sequence: TGTGCCAGCAGTAAGTGGAGGGAGGTCTCCTACGAGCAGTACTTC. As protein: CASSKWREVSYEQYF.

This clonotype was seen just once. This sequence joins TRBV10-3 and TRBJ2-7; D is perhaps TRBD1 (5 bases). The CDR3 covers 13 residues. V lost 4 bases and J 3 bases, leaving 10 bases between the germline ends. CDR1 and CDR2 from the germline V gene are ENHRY and SYGVKD. CDR3 region: CAISGQPFYEQYF. The CDR3 region has the DNA TGTGCCATCAGTGGACAGCCCTTCTACGAGCAGTACTTC.

This clonotype was seen many times. V is TRBV7-6 and J is TRBJ2-3, with D tentatively TRBD1 or TRBD2 (5 bases each). The V end was cut by 1 base, the J end by 0 bases, with 20 bases between. Germline CDR1 reads SGHVS; CDR2 reads FNYEAQ. CDR3 length equals 19 residues. The CDR3 sequence is CASSLVSGLRADSTDTQYF. DNA of the CDR3: TGTGCCAGCAGCTTAGTGTCGGGGCTCCGGGCTGATAGCACAGATACGCAGTATTTT. The complete variable domain, with remaining parts taken from reference TRBV7-6 and TRBJ2-3, reads GAGVSQSPRYKVTKRGQDVALRCDPISGHVSLYWYRQALGQGPEFLTYFNYEAQQDKSGLPNDRFSAERPEGSISTLTIQRTEQRDSAMYRCASSLVSGLRADSTDTQYFGPGTRLTVL.

This rearrangement joins TRBV9 to TRBJ1-1; unclear D gene. The CDR3 sequence is 13 residues long. In germline, CDR1 is SGDLS, CDR2 YYNGEE. Trimming shortened V by 0 bases and J by 3 bases, and 6 bases separated the two germline ends. CDR3 sequence: CASSVELHTEAFF. For the CDR3, the DNA is TGTGCCAGCAGCGTAGAACTGCACACTGAAGCTTTCTTT. The full variable domain, with the rest looked up from reference TRBV9 and TRBJ1-1, is DSGVTQTPKHLITATGQRVTLRCSPRSGDLSVYWYQQSLDQGLQFLIQYYNGEERAKGNILERFSAQQFPDLHSELNLSSLELGDSALYFCASSVELHTEAFFGQGTRLTVV.

The chain employs TRBV10-3 and TRBJ1-2, with D hard to call. The CDR3 loop spans 15 amino acids. Germline assignment: CDR1 ENHRY and CDR2 SYGVKD. The V end was cut by 0 bases, the J end by 8 bases, with 16 bases between. DNA of the CDR3: TGTGCCATCAGTGAGTCTATGGATCCGGATGAGGGCTACACCTTC. It translates to CAISESMDPDEGYTF.

This clonotype was detected only a few times. CDR3 sequence (DNA): TGTGCCAGCAGGGTAGGGACAGGGGGCAACACTGAAGCTTTCTTT. It translates to CASRVGTGGNTEAFF. The chain is built from TRBV27 and TRBJ1-1, with 12 bases matching TRBD1. The CDR3 contains 15 residues. Trimming at V came to 6 bases and at J to 2 bases, leaving 4 bases not matched to a gene. Germline loops: CDR1 MNHEY, CDR2 SMNVEV (reference sequence).

The chain links TRBV27 to TRBJ2-6; no reliable D call. V was shortened by 7 bases and J by 0 bases, with 22 bases between the two germline ends. Germline V gene lookup returns CDR1 MNHEY and CDR2 SMNVEV (reference sequence). The CDR3 consists of 19 residues. The CDR3 here is CASTGVGSHPLSGANVLTF. CDR3 DNA: TGTGCCAGCACTGGGGTCGGCAGTCACCCTCTCTCTGGGGCCAACGTCCTGACTTTC. The full variable domain, rest sourced from reference TRBV27 and TRBJ2-6, is EAQVTQNPRYLITVTGKKLTVTCSQNMNHEYMSWYRQDPGLGLRQIYYSMNVEVTDKGDVPEGYKVSRKEKRNFPLILESPSPNQTSLYFCASTGVGSHPLSGANVLTFGAGSRLTVL.

This clonotype appeared a few times. The rearrangement uses TRBV4-1 and TRBJ2-1; 12 bases are shared with TRBD2. The germline V gene has CDR1 MGHRA and CDR2 YSYEKL. V trimming: 4 bases; J trimming: 4 bases; junction bases outside the gene matches: 14. The CDR3 loop spans 19 amino acids. The CDR3 is CASSPRLAGGRLSYNEQFF. The CDR3 DNA follows: TGCGCCAGCAGCCCGAGGCTAGCGGGGGGGCGACTGTCTTACAATGAGCAGTTCTTC.

This chain joins TRBV7-9 and TRBJ2-7; D possibly corresponds to TRBD1 (6 bases). V gave up 5 bases and J gave up 7 bases, with 15 bases separating them. CDR3 size: 13 residues. CDR1 is SEHNR, CDR2 FQNEAQ, per germline (reference sequence). CDR3 sequence: CASSAPGAREQYV. The DNA for the CDR3 is TGTGCCAGCAGCGCACCAGGGGCGCGGGAGCAGTACGTC.

The chain uses TRBV6-5 and TRBJ1-6; TRBD1 matches 9 bases. There are 15 residues in the CDR3. J gave up 6 bases and V 5 bases, and 5 bases lay outside the gene matches. CDR1 MNHEY and CDR2 SVGAGI come from the germline V gene. The CDR3 sequence is CASSDRDRANSPLHF. The CDR3 DNA reads as TGTGCCAGCAGTGACCGGGACAGGGCTAATTCACCCCTCCACTTT.

V usage is TRBV6-1 and J usage is TRBJ2-7; 9 bases map to TRBD1. V lost 8 bases and J lost 0; bases outside the gene matches: 8. Germline CDR1 reads MNHNS; CDR2 reads SASEGT. This CDR3 has 15 residues. The CDR3 here is CASQSGTGSSYEQYV. The CDR3 bases are TGTGCCAGCCAGTCCGGGACAGGGAGCTCCTACGAGCAGTACGTC.

The genes are TRBV29-1 and TRBJ2-1; TRBD1 aligns across 10 bases. The CDR3 length is 13 residues. V shed 5 bases and J 5 bases; nucleotides not matched to a gene: 3. Germline V gives CDR1 SQVTM, CDR2 ANQGSEA. CDR3 sequence (DNA): TGCAGCGTTTGGACAGGGGGGAACAATGAGCAGTTCTTC. Translated, it gives CSVWTGGNNEQFF.

The chain combines TRBV20-1 with TRBJ2-1, with D perhaps TRBD1 (5 bases). Trimming shortened V by 0 bases and J by 0 bases, and 15 bases separated the two germline ends. The CDR3 consists of 17 residues. Germline CDR1 DFQATT, CDR2 SNEGSKA (reference sequence). The CDR3 loop is CSARDRTWGPSYNEQFF. The CDR3 nucleotides read TGCAGTGCTAGAGATCGGACCTGGGGCCCCTCCTACAATGAGCAGTTCTTC.

The chain is built from TRBV7-6 and TRBJ1-2; weak D call: TRBD1 (5 bases). The CDR3 extends over 16 amino acids. Per the germline V gene, CDR1 is SGHVS and CDR2 is FNYEAQ. V gave up 0 bases and J gave up 0 bases, with 11 bases separating them. The CDR3 reads CASSLARDLANYGYTF. DNA for the CDR3: TGTGCCAGCAGCTTAGCCAGGGACTTAGCTAACTATGGCTACACCTTC.

This clonotype was detected only a few times. This chain connects TRBV12-3 or TRBV12-4 to TRBJ2-5; TRBD1 might be the D (6 bases). The CDR3 consists of 15 residues. The V end was cut by 2 bases, the J end by 5 bases, with 15 bases between. This CDR3 is CASSLSVGARETQYF. Here the CDR3 DNA reads TGTGCCAGCAGTTTAAGTGTGGGGGCGAGGGAGACCCAGTACTTC.

This clonotype appeared many times. This CDR3 reads CASSDPSRGGVNTEAFF. CDR3 DNA sequence: TGTGCCAGCAGCGACCCAAGCCGGGGCGGTGTGAACACTGAAGCTTTCTTT. The chain is built from TRBV7-8 and TRBJ1-1; a weak D match, TRBD1 (5 bases). CDR1 is SGHVS, CDR2 FQNEAQ, per germline. Trimming took 5 bases from V and 0 from J, leaving 19 bases between them. This CDR3 comprises 17 residues.